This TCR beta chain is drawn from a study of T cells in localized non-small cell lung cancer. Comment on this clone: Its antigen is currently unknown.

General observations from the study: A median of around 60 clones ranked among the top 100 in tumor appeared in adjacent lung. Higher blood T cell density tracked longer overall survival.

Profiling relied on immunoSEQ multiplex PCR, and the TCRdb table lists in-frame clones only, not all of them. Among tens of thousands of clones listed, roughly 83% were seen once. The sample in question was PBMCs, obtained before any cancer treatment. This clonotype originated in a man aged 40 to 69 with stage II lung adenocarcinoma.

The CDR3 DNA follows: TGTGCCAGCAGCTTAGATGGCTACGAGCAGTACTTC. Translated, it gives CASSLDGYEQYF. The chain carries TRBV11-2 and TRBJ2-7; D uncertain. Trimming removed 0 bases at V and 3 bases at J, with 3 bases between. Per germline, CDR1 SGHAT and CDR2 FQNNGV. This CDR3 has 12 amino acids.